Detailed here is one T cell receptor beta chain. Its antigen is not identified. The sample originates from a study of graft-versus-host responses after intestinal transplantation. Study details: Transplants given to recipients were multivisceral, liver-intestinal, or isolated intestinal. The recipients all started with anti-thymocyte globulin induction and then took tacrolimus and steroids for approximately 3 years.

Findings and limits, study-wide: Ileal or blood samples showed some GvH clones first, and such clones were also found in recipient marrow.

The CDR3 covers 14 residues. Germline CDR1 reads SGHTA; CDR2 reads FQGNSA. Trimming cost V 5 bases and J 1 base, with 11 bases left between them. The table came from immunoSEQ multiplex PCR; TCRdb's copy has only in-frame clones and leaves some out. Of just over 85,000 clones detected, about nine tenths appear once; the ten largest clones hold around 0.44%. This receptor was taken from a human donor who was the organ donor for an intestinal transplant. The material sequenced was unstimulated CD8+ T cells sorted from spleen or lymph node cells, taken before transplant. The chain recombines TRBV7-2 with TRBJ2-5; D may be TRBD2 (6 bases). CDR3 in amino acids: CASSPVGGQETQYF. The CDR3 DNA is TGTGCCAGCAGCCCAGTGGGGGGCCAAGAGACCCAGTACTTC.